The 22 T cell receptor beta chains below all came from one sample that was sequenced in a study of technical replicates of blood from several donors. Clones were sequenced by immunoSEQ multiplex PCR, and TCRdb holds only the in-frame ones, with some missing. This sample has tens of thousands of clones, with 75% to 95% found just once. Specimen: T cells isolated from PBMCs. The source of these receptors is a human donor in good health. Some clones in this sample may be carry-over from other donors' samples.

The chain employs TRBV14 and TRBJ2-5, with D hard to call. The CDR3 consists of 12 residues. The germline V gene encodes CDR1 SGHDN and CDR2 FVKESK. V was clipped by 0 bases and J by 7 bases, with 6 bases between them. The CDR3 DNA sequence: TGTGCCAGCAGCCAAGATCGAGTGACCCAGTACTTC. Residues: CASSQDRVTQYF.

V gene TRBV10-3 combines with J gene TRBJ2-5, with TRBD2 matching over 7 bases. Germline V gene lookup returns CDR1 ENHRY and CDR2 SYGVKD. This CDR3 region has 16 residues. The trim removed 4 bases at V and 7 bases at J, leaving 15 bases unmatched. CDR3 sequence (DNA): TGTGCCATCAGTGGTCAGGGCGGGAGCGACGCGGGGACCCAGTACTTC. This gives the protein CAISGQGGSDAGTQYF.

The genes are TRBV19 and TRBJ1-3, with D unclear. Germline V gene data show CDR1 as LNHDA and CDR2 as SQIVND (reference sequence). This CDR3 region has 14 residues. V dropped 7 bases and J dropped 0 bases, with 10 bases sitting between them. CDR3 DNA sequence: TGTGCCAGTAACGCGCCGCACTCTGGAAACACCATATATTTT. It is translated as CASNAPHSGNTIYF. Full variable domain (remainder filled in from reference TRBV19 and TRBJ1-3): DGGITQSPKYLFRKEGQNVTLSCEQNLNHDAMYWYRQDPGQGLRLIYYSQIVNDFQKGDIAEGYSVSREKKESFPLTVTSAQKNPTAFYLCASNAPHSGNTIYFGEGSWLTVV.

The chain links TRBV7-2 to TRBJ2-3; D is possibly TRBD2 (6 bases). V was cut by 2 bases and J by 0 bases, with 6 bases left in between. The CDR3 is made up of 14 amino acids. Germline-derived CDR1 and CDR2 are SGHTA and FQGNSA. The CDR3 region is CASSLTSSTDTQYF. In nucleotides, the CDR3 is TGTGCCAGCAGCTTAACTAGCAGCACAGATACGCAGTATTTT.

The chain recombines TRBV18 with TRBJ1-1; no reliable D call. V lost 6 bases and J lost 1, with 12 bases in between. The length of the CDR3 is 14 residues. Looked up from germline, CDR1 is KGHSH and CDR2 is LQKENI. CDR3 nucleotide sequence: TGTGCCAGCTCCCCGGGAGTCGAGAACACTGAAGCTTTCTTT. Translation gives CASSPGVENTEAFF.

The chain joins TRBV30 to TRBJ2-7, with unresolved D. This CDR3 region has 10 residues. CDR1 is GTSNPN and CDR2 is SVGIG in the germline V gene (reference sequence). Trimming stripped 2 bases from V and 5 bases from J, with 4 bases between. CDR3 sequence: CAWSLNEQYF. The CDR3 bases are TGTGCCTGGAGTCTTAACGAGCAGTACTTC.

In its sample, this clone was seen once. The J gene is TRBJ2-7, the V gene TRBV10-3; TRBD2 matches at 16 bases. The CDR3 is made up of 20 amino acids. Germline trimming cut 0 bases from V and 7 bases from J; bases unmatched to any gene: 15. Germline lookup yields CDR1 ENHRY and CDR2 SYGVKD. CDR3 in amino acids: CAISESDYGTSGRAPDEQYF. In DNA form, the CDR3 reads TGTGCCATCAGTGAGTCTGATTACGGGACTAGCGGGAGGGCCCCAGATGAGCAGTACTTC.

In nucleotides, the CDR3 is TGTGCCAGCAGCCCAGAGACAGGGGGCTTCGCTTTCTTT. Its translation: CASSPETGGFAFF. The chain has TRBV7-2 and TRBJ1-1; TRBD1 agrees at 10 bases. In germline, CDR1 is SGHTA, CDR2 FQGNSA. The CDR3 contains 13 residues. J lost 11 bases, V lost 5 bases, and 8 bases had no gene match.

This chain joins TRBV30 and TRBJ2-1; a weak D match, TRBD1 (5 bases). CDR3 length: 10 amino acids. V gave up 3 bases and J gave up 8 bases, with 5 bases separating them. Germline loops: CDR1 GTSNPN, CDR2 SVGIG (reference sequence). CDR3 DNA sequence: TGTGCCTGGAGGGGGCATGAGCAGTTCTTC. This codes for CAWRGHEQFF. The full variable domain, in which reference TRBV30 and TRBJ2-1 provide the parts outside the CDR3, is SQTIHQWPATLVQPVGSPLSLECTVEGTSNPNLYWYRQAAGRGLQLLFYSVGIGQISSEVPQNLSASRPQDRQFILSSKKLLLSDSGFYLCAWRGHEQFFGPGTRLTVL.

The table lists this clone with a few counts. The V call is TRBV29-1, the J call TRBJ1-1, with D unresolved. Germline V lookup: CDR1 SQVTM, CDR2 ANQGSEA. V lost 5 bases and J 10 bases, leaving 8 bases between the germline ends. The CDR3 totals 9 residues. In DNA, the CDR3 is TGCAGCGTTCCAGGAATAGCTTTCTTT. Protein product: CSVPGIAFF. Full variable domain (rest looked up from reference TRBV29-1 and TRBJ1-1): SAVISQKPSRDICQRGTSLTIQCQVDSQVTMMFWYRQQPGQSLTLIATANQGSEATYESGFVIDKFPISRPNLTFSTLTVSNMSPEDSSIYLCSVPGIAFFGQGTRLTVV.

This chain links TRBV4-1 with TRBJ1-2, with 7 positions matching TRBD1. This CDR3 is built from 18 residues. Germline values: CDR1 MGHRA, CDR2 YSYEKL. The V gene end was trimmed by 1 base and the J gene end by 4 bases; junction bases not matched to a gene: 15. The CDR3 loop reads CASSQGVTGTIDLYGYTF. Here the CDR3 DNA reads TGCGCCAGCAGCCAAGGAGTGACAGGGACCATCGATCTCTATGGCTACACCTTC.

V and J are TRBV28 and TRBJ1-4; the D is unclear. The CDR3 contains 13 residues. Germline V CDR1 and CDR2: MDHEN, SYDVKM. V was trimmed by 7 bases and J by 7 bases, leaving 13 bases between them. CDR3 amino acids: CASTVTGIEKLFF. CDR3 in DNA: TGTGCCAGCACGGTGACGGGAATTGAAAAACTGTTTTTT.

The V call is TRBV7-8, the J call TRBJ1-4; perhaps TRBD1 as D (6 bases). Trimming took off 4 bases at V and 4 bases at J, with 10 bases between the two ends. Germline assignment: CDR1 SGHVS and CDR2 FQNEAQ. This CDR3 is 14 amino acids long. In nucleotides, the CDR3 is TGTGCCAGCAGCTCGACAGGAGTTAATGAAAAACTGTTTTTT. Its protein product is CASSSTGVNEKLFF.

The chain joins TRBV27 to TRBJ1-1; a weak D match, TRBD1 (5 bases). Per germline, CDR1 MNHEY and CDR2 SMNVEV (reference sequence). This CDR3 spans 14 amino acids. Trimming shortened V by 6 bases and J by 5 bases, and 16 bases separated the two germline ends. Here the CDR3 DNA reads TGTGCCAGCAGACTCCAGGGTAGGCGTACTGAAGCTTTCTTT. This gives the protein CASRLQGRRTEAFF.

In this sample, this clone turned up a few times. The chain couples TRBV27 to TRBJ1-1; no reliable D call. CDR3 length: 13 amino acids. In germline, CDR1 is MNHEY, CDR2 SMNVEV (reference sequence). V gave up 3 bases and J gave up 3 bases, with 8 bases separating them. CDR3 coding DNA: TGTGCCAGCAGTTTTGCAGGTTACACTGAAGCTTTCTTT. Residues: CASSFAGYTEAFF.

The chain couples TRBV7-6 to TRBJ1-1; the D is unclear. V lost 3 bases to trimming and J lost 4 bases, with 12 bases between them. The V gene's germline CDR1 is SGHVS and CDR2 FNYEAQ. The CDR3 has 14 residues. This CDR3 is CASSLGLLSTEAFF. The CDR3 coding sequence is TGTGCCAGCAGCTTGGGCCTGCTGAGCACTGAAGCTTTCTTT.

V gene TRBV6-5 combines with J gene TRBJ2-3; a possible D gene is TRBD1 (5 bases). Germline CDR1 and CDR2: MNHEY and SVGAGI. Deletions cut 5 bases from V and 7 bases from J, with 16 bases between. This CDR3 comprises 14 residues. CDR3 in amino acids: CASSVQAQAYTQYF. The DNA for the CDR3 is TGTGCCAGCAGTGTACAGGCCCAGGCTTATACGCAGTATTTT.

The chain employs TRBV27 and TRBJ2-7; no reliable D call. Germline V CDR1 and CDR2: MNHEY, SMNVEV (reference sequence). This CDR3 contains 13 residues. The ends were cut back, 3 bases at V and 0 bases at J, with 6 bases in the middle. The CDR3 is CASSFQVSYEQYF. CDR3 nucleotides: TGTGCCAGCAGTTTTCAGGTCTCCTACGAGCAGTACTTC.

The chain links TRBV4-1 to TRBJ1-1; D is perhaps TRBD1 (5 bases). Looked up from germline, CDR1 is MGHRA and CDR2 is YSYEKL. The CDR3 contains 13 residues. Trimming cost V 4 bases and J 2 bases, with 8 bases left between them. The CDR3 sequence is CASSPQGNTEAFF. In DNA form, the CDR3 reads TGCGCCAGCAGCCCCCAGGGAAACACTGAAGCTTTCTTT.

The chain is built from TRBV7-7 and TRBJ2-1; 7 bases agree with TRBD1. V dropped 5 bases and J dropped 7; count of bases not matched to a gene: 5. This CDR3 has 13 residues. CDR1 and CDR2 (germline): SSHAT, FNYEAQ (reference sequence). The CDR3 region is CASSHDRVNEQFF. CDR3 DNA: TGTGCCAGCAGCCACGACAGGGTTAATGAGCAGTTCTTC.

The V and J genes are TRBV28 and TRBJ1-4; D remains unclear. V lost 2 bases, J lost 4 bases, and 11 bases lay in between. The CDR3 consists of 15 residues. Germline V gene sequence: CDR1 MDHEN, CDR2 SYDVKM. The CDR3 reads CASSLVGLYNEKLFF. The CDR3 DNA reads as TGTGCCAGCAGTTTAGTTGGGCTCTATAATGAAAAACTGTTTTTT. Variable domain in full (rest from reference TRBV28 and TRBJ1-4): DVKVTQSSRYLVKRTGEKVFLECVQDMDHENMFWYRQDPGLGLRLIYFSYDVKMKEKGDIPEGYSVSREKKERFSLILESASTNQTSMYLCASSLVGLYNEKLFFGSGTQLSVL.

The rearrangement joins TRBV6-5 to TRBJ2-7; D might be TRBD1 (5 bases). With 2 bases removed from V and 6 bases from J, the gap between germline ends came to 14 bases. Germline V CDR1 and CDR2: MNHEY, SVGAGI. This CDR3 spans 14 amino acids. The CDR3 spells CASSYISGSGEQYF. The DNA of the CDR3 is TGTGCCAGCAGTTACATATCAGGGTCTGGCGAGCAGTACTTC.